These 22 T cell receptor beta chains originate from one sample sequenced in a study of beta chain features in type 1 diabetes. These receptors' antigens are unknown. Expressed TCRB transcripts were sequenced, since all the RNA that had been isolated was reverse transcribed. This table comes from immunoSEQ multiplex PCR, and its TCRdb copy is limited to in-frame clones, with some not included. The data show 150,000 to 180,000 clones, 9% to 12% seen once. Whole-study findings and limits: Significant though moderate, a shortening of TCRB CDR3s appeared in all four CD4+ subsets of Type 1 diabetes patients.

Sequenced: central memory CD4+ T cells from blood. These receptor sequences come from a man in his thirties or forties with type 1 diabetes.

This clone was seen a handful of times. This chain uses TRBV20-1 with TRBJ2-1; no definite D call. The CDR3 sequence is 11 residues long. Trimming shortened V by 3 bases and J by 7 bases, and 7 bases separated the two germline ends. The V gene's germline CDR1 is DFQATT and CDR2 SNEGSKA (reference sequence). The CDR3 DNA reads TGCAGTGCTAGCAGGTTGAATGAGCAGTTCTTC. Translated: CSASRLNEQFF.

V gene TRBV30 combines with J gene TRBJ1-2; weak D call: TRBD1 (6 bases). This CDR3 has 13 residues. Germline V gene sequence: CDR1 GTSNPN, CDR2 SVGIG (reference sequence). V was pared by 3 bases and J by 5 bases, with 13 bases between. The CDR3 sequence: CAWSPGVWYGYTF. CDR3 nucleotides: TGTGCCTGGAGCCCAGGGGTTTGGTATGGCTACACCTTC.

This clone was counted only a few times. This chain uses TRBV28 with TRBJ2-1; D possibly corresponds to TRBD2 (6 bases). The V and J ends lost 7 bases and 8 bases respectively, with 24 bases between them. Germline V CDR1 and CDR2: MDHEN, SYDVKM. The CDR3 extends over 16 amino acids. The CDR3 coding sequence is TGTGCCAGCATAGAGGAGGGCCTCACGTCCCTTGATGAGCAGTTCTTC. This encodes CASIEEGLTSLDEQFF.

J is TRBJ1-2 and V is TRBV25-1; 7 bases fit TRBD1. J lost 8 bases, V lost 2 bases, and 11 bases had no gene match. The CDR3 is 15 residues long. Looked up from germline, CDR1 is MGHDK and CDR2 is SYGVNS. The CDR3 loop is CASSEEHRGRRGYTF. In nucleotides, the CDR3 is TGTGCCAGCAGTGAAGAGCACAGGGGCCGCCGGGGCTACACCTTC.

The V call is TRBV6-5, the J call TRBJ2-5; possibly TRBD1 for D (6 bases). Germline assignment: CDR1 MNHEY and CDR2 SVGAGI. Trimming removed 0 bases at V and 0 bases at J, with 11 bases between. The CDR3 extends over 16 amino acids. CDR3 coding DNA: TGTGCCAGCAGTTACTCGCGGACAGAATACCAAGAGACCCAGTACTTC. It is translated as CASSYSRTEYQETQYF.

This clone was seen a handful of times. V and J are TRBV2 and TRBJ2-4; 8 nucleotides agree with TRBD2. The CDR3 runs to 12 residues. In germline, CDR1 is SNHLY, CDR2 FYNNEI. Unmatched junction bases numbered 2, after V lost 5 bases and J lost 8 bases. The CDR3 loop is CASSREGDIQYF. In DNA form, the CDR3 reads TGTGCCAGCAGTCGGGAGGGGGACATTCAGTACTTC. Supplemented by reference TRBV2 and TRBJ2-4, the full variable domain reads EPEVTQTPSHQVTQMGQEVILRCVPISNHLYFYWYRQILGQKVEFLVSFYNNEISEKSEIFDDQFSVERPDGSNFTLKIRSTKLEDSAMYFCASSREGDIQYFGAGTRLSVL.

The chain couples TRBV2 to TRBJ2-5; 7 positions agree with TRBD1. Trimming took 9 bases from V and 4 from J; bases not matched to a gene: 8. CDR3 size: 13 residues. Looked up from germline, CDR1 is SNHLY and CDR2 is FYNNEI. The CDR3 coding sequence is TGTGCCAGTCTGGACAGGCCACTAGAGACCCAGTACTTC. This codes for CASLDRPLETQYF.

This clone came up a few times. The genes are TRBV5-6 and TRBJ1-2; D is possibly TRBD1 (6 bases). The CDR3 consists of 15 residues. The V end lost 3 bases, the J end lost 8 bases, and 20 bases lay between the germline ends. The V gene's germline CDR1 is SGHDT and CDR2 YYEEEE. As DNA, the CDR3 is TGTGCCAGCAGCTCACCTCAAACAGGGACTAGGGGCTACACCTTC. It codes for CASSSPQTGTRGYTF.

V gene TRBV21-1 combines with J gene TRBJ2-7; TRBD2, the D gene given by the table, was not confirmed from the DNA. TRBV21-1 counts as a pseudogene. The CDR3 sequence is 13 residues long. CDR3 sequence: CASSKLPDYEQYF. As DNA, the CDR3 is TGTGCCAGCAGCAAACTACCTGACTACGAGCAGTACTTC.

This clone was seen only a few times. V and J are TRBV28 and TRBJ1-5; possible D gene TRBD1, 6 bases. In germline, CDR1 is MDHEN, CDR2 SYDVKM. V gave up 6 bases and J gave up 3 bases, with 15 bases separating them. The CDR3 covers 15 residues. CDR3 in DNA: TGTGCCAGCAGCCCTGAGGGGGTGCTCAATCAGCCCCAGCATTTT. This encodes CASSPEGVLNQPQHF.

With regard to this clone: The sample holds other DNA sequences that translate to the same CDR3. The CDR3 here is CASSKLAGVGYEQYF. CDR3 nucleotides: TGTGCCAGCAGCAAACTAGCGGGAGTCGGTTACGAGCAGTACTTC. The chain employs TRBV7-3 and TRBJ2-7; 11 positions agree with TRBD2. In germline, CDR1 is SGHTA, CDR2 FQGTGA. With V trimmed by 5 bases and J by 4 bases, 7 bases remained unmatched. The length of the CDR3 is 15 residues.

The gene calls are TRBV18 and TRBJ1-1; TRBD1 matches at 9 bases. Looked up from germline, CDR1 is KGHSH and CDR2 is LQKENI. With 5 bases clipped from V and 13 bases from J, the junction kept 8 bases outside the gene matches. This CDR3 is 12 amino acids long. CDR3 protein: CASSRDRDVVFF. For the CDR3, the DNA is TGTGCCAGCTCAAGGGACAGGGACGTTGTTTTCTTT.

The V gene is TRBV11-2, the J gene TRBJ2-7, with D unresolved. Per the germline V gene, CDR1 is SGHAT and CDR2 is FQNNGV. There are 13 residues in the CDR3. V was pared by 5 bases and J by 0 bases, with 8 bases between. The CDR3 spells CASSPWASYEQYF. The CDR3, as DNA: TGTGCCAGCAGCCCGTGGGCCTCCTACGAGCAGTACTTC. The full variable domain, rest sourced from reference TRBV11-2 and TRBJ2-7, is EAGVAQSPRYKIIEKRQSVAFWCNPISGHATLYWYQQILGQGPKLLIQFQNNGVVDDSQLPKDRFSAERLKGVDSTLKIQPAKLEDSAVYLCASSPWASYEQYFGPGTRLTVT.

This clone was seen ten or more times. The gene calls are TRBV7-6 and TRBJ2-1; 8 bases match TRBD2. The trim removed 5 bases at V and 0 bases at J, leaving 6 bases unmatched. The CDR3 runs 16 residues. Germline V gives CDR1 SGHVS, CDR2 FNYEAQ. The CDR3 region is CASSHSGTLSYNEQFF. The CDR3 DNA reads as TGTGCCAGCAGCCATAGCGGGACCCTCTCCTACAATGAGCAGTTCTTC.

The V and J genes are TRBV6-6 and TRBJ2-3; D is possibly TRBD2 (6 bases). V lost 6 bases and J 2 bases, leaving 9 bases between the germline ends. Germline CDR1 and CDR2: MNHNY and SVGAGI (reference sequence). The length of the CDR3 is 13 residues. This chain's CDR3 is CASSRRVTDTQYF. CDR3 bases: TGTGCCAGCAGCAGGAGGGTCACAGATACGCAGTATTTT.

This clone has only a few counts. The chain uses TRBV30 and TRBJ2-7; 7 bases align to TRBD1. This CDR3 region has 12 residues. V shed 1 base, J shed 3 bases, and the junction held 0 bases outside the gene matches. Looked up from germline, CDR1 is GTSNPN and CDR2 is SVGIG (reference sequence). CDR3 loop: CAWSGQGYEQYF. CDR3 coding DNA: TGTGCCTGGAGTGGACAGGGCTACGAGCAGTACTTC.

The rearrangement uses TRBV11-2 and TRBJ1-2, with 7 bases matching TRBD1. CDR1 is SGHAT and CDR2 is FQNNGV in the germline V gene. This CDR3 has 13 amino acids. Losses at the gene ends were 7 bases for V and 4 bases for J; bases not matched to a gene: 6. CDR3 region: CASNPTGAYGYTF. The DNA of the CDR3 is TGTGCCAGCAACCCTACAGGGGCCTATGGCTACACCTTC.

The J gene is TRBJ2-7, the V gene TRBV30; 8 nucleotides line up with TRBD2. Per germline, CDR1 GTSNPN and CDR2 SVGIG (reference sequence). V lost 0 bases and J lost 2; bases outside the gene matches: 9. CDR3 length equals 16 residues. The DNA for the CDR3 is TGTGCCTGGAGTGTAGGGGGAGCGGGAGTTGCCTACGAGCAGTACTTC. Translation gives CAWSVGGAGVAYEQYF.

The chain links TRBV9 to TRBJ2-7; 10 nucleotides agree with TRBD2. After removal of 4 bases from V and 5 bases from J, the junction contained 12 bases not matched to a gene. Per germline, CDR1 SGDLS and CDR2 YYNGEE. The CDR3 is 16 residues long. CDR3 in amino acids: CASSRLAGVIANEQYF. The CDR3 coding sequence is TGTGCCAGCAGCCGCCTAGCGGGAGTTATCGCCAACGAGCAGTACTTC.

V is TRBV29-1 and J is TRBJ2-6; no clear D. V was cut by 1 base and J by 4 bases, with 5 bases left in between. CDR3 length: 13 residues. Germline lookup yields CDR1 SQVTM and CDR2 ANQGSEA. CDR3 bases: TGCAGCGTTGAAGTGACAGGGGCCAACGTCCTGACTTTC. It specifies CSVEVTGANVLTF.

The V gene is TRBV4-2, the J gene TRBJ2-7, with 12 bases identical to TRBD2. V lost 4 bases to trimming and J lost 1 base; unmatched junction nucleotides: 2. The CDR3 runs to 15 residues. Germline CDR1 reads LGHNA; CDR2 reads YNFKEQ. The CDR3 nucleotides read TGTGCCAGCAGCCCGACTAGCGGGAGATCCTACGAGCAGTACTTC. Its translation is CASSPTSGRSYEQYF.

In its sample, this clone was seen once. The chain joins TRBV5-1 to TRBJ2-7; the D gene is possibly TRBD1 (6 bases). This CDR3 has 14 amino acids. The V end was cut by 3 bases, the J end by 2 bases, with 12 bases between. Germline CDR1 is SGHRS and CDR2 is YFSETQ. CDR3 sequence: CASSSRDITYEQYF. CDR3 DNA sequence: TGCGCCAGCAGCTCCCGGGACATCACCTACGAGCAGTACTTC.